This TCR beta chain comes out of a study of blood T cell repertoires in COVID-19. The CDR3 extends over 14 amino acids. Trimming took 3 bases from V and 3 from J, leaving 11 bases between them. Germline V gives CDR1 KGHSH, CDR2 LQKENI. Here immunoSEQ multiplex PCR was the method, and the copy in TCRdb shows in-frame clones only, minus some. This sample has roughly 100,000 clones, with 84% found just once. This sequence joins TRBV18 and TRBJ1-2; D unresolved. Sequencing input: peripheral blood. This clonotype was sampled from a man aged 70-80 years with active or convalescent COVID-19. CDR3 sequence (DNA): TGTGCCAGCTCACCGGCTAGGTACGACTATGGCTACACCTTC. As protein: CASSPARYDYGYTF.